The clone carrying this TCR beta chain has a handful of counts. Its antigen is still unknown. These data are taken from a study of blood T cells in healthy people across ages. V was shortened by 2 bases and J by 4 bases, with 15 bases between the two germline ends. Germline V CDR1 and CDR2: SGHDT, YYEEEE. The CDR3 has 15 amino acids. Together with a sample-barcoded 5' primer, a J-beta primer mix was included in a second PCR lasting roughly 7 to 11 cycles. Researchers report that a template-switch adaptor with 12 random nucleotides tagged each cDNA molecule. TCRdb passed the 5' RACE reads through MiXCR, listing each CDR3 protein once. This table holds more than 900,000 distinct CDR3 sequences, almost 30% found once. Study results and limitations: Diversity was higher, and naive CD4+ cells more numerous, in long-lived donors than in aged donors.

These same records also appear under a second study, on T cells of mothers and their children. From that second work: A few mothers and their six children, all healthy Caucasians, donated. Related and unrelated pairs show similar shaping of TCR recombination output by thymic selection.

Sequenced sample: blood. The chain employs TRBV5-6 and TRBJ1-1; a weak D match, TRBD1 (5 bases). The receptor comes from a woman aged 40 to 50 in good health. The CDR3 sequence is CASSFGGTRGTEAFF. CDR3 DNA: TGTGCCAGCAGCTTTGGGGGAACCCGGGGCACTGAAGCTTTCTTT.